This T cell receptor beta chain was observed in a study of T-cell memory formation after mild COVID-19. TCRdb analysed the 5' RACE reads with MiXCR anew, one entry per CDR3 protein. Of roughly 560,000 distinct CDR3 sequences listed, roughly 22% are singletons. Study-wide findings and caveats: Contracting clones localized mainly to CM and EM when CD4+ and mainly to EMRA when CD8+.

This clonotype was seen ten or more times. Its target is unknown. Sequencing input: PBMCs or a T cell subset sorted from them (not recorded which). The sequence came from an adult woman who had mild COVID-19 (a few samples of this study predate the infection). Cell type and time point are not known.

CDR3 sequence: CASSTSGTSDSYEQYF. The CDR3 nucleotides are TGTGCCAGCAGCACCTCCGGGACTAGCGATTCCTACGAGCAGTACTTC. The gene calls are TRBV7-9 and TRBJ2-7; 10 bases align to TRBD2. V dropped 5 bases and J dropped 1; count of bases not matched to a gene: 8. The CDR3 has 16 amino acids. Germline values: CDR1 SEHNR, CDR2 FQNEAQ (reference sequence).